This T cell receptor beta chain was found in a study of cytomegalovirus exposure and HLA in healthy donors. Looking at the study overall: Among over 300 genotyped donors, approximately 80% fell in the Caucasian-associated ancestry cluster. Study-wide points: It emerged from a later analysis that several of the most significant clusters appeared to be linked to common viral pathogens.

The study ran its PCR with 60 Vbeta and 13 Jbeta primers. Sequencing was performed with immunoSEQ multiplex PCR; in TCRdb, only in-frame clones are kept and a portion is missing. The data contain about 59,000 clones, around 83% of them singletons. Points on this clone: Its antigen is not identified.

The TCR comes from a human donor in good health. The material sequenced was PBMCs.

In nucleotides, the CDR3 is TGTGCCAGCAGTGAAAGGAGACAGGGAAACACTGAAGCTTTCTTT. Translation gives CASSERRQGNTEAFF. The chain carries TRBV6-1 and TRBJ1-1; 7 bases are shared with TRBD1. The germline V gene has CDR1 MNHNS and CDR2 SASEGT. Trimming took 2 bases from V and 2 from J; bases not matched to a gene: 5. This CDR3 spans 15 amino acids.